Each of the 22 T cell receptor beta chains below was sequenced from the same sample in a study of T-cell memory formation after mild COVID-19. Using its own MiXCR run on the 5' RACE reads, TCRdb lists one record per CDR3 protein. The data contain around 390,000 distinct CDR3 sequences, around a sixth of them seen just once; the ten biggest clones take up about a fifth. The sequenced material came from PBMCs or a T cell subset sorted from them (not recorded which). The receptors here all came from a man aged 18 to 35 who had mild COVID-19 (a few samples of this study predate the infection). Cell type and time point are not known.

This clonotype occurred once. The CDR3 DNA reads as TGTGCCAGCTCCCTCGACAGGGGAAACGAGCAGTACGTC. Its protein is CASSLDRGNEQYV. The chain carries TRBV18 and TRBJ2-7; 8 positions agree with TRBD1. This CDR3 has 13 amino acids. CDR1 and CDR2 from the germline V gene are KGHSH and LQKENI. V dropped 6 bases and J dropped 5; count of bases not matched to a gene: 6.

This clonotype was counted only a few times. V gene TRBV4-1 combines with J gene TRBJ2-7, with 10 bases fitting TRBD1. V dropped 3 bases and J dropped 6; count of bases not matched to a gene: 8. Germline CDR1 and CDR2: MGHRA and YSYEKL. The CDR3 spans 15 residues. The CDR3 spells CASSQKDRGDCEQYF. As DNA, the CDR3 is TGCGCCAGCAGCCAGAAGGACAGGGGGGATTGCGAGCAGTACTTC.

The gene calls are TRBV11-2 and TRBJ1-4, with D unresolved. Looked up from germline, CDR1 is SGHAT and CDR2 is FQNNGV. V was trimmed by 7 bases and J by 2 bases, leaving 11 bases between them. The CDR3 sequence is 14 residues long. The CDR3 loop reads CASKEWVTNEKLFF. DNA of the CDR3: TGTGCCAGCAAAGAATGGGTCACTAATGAAAAACTGTTTTTT.

The chain uses TRBV12-3 or TRBV12-4 and TRBJ1-6; 10 bases match TRBD1. The CDR3 loop spans 16 amino acids. The junction had 9 bases not matched to a gene; V was cut back by 4 bases and J by 9 bases. The CDR3 nucleotides are TGTGCCAGCAGTTACACCCGGGACAGGGGACGTTCACCCCTCCACTTT. It specifies CASSYTRDRGRSPLHF.

This clonotype was found a few times. The chain recombines TRBV6-6 with TRBJ1-5; the D gene is possibly TRBD1 (5 bases). Between the trimmed V and J ends, which lost 0 bases and 6 bases, there was a span of 12 bases. The germline V gene has CDR1 MNHNY and CDR2 SVGAGI (reference sequence). This CDR3 is 15 amino acids long. This CDR3 reads CASSYSGETRQPQHF. The DNA for the CDR3 is TGTGCCAGCAGTTACTCGGGGGAGACACGTCAGCCCCAGCATTTT.

This clonotype was detected a few times. The rearrangement joins TRBV6-1 to TRBJ2-1; weak D call: TRBD2 (5 bases). Germline CDR1 and CDR2: MNHNS and SASEGT. V was shortened by 7 bases and J by 9 bases, with 10 bases between the two germline ends. There are 11 residues in the CDR3. This CDR3 is CASMKSGEQFF. DNA of the CDR3: TGTGCCAGCATGAAGAGCGGTGAGCAGTTCTTC.

The V and J genes are TRBV2 and TRBJ2-7; D gene ambiguous. The CDR3 contains 14 residues. V dropped 3 bases and J dropped 2 bases, with 11 bases sitting between them. Per germline, CDR1 SNHLY and CDR2 FYNNEI. The CDR3 spells CASSEYAYTYEQYF. CDR3 nucleotides: TGTGCCAGCAGTGAGTACGCCTATACCTACGAGCAGTACTTC.

This clonotype occurred a few times. The V gene is TRBV5-5, the J gene TRBJ1-2; D is unclear. Germline V lookup: CDR1 SGHKS, CDR2 YYEKEE (reference sequence). V lost 2 bases, J lost 2 bases, and 13 bases lay in between. The CDR3 contains 15 residues. The CDR3 spells CASSFIGVANYGYTF. The CDR3 nucleotides read TGTGCCAGCAGCTTTATAGGAGTTGCCAACTATGGCTACACCTTC.

Only a few counts were recorded for this clonotype. The chain carries TRBV5-1 and TRBJ2-7, with D possibly TRBD2 on 7 matching bases. The ends were cut back, 0 bases at V and 3 bases at J, with 13 bases in the middle. The CDR3 length is 15 residues. Germline CDR1 SGHRS, CDR2 YFSETQ. For the CDR3, the DNA is TGCGCCAGCAGCTTGGAGGCGGGGGCCCTCTACGAGCAGTACTTC. Translated: CASSLEAGALYEQYF.

The chain has TRBV6-5 and TRBJ1-1, with D perhaps TRBD1 (6 bases). CDR1 MNHEY and CDR2 SVGAGI come from the germline V gene. Trimming stripped 5 bases from V and 3 bases from J, with 13 bases between. This CDR3 spans 14 amino acids. The CDR3 DNA follows: TGTGCCAGCAGTAAACAGGGTAGGGACACTGAAGCTTTCTTT. This encodes CASSKQGRDTEAFF.

This clonotype has only a few counts. Here the CDR3 reads CASSSPGGSHEQYF. The DNA for the CDR3 is TGTGCCAGCAGCTCACCAGGGGGTTCCCACGAGCAGTACTTC. The chain joins TRBV6-2 or TRBV6-3 to TRBJ2-7; 7 nucleotides align to TRBD1. Germline V gene sequence: CDR1 MNHEY, CDR2 SVGEGT. The CDR3 has 14 amino acids. Trimming cost V 6 bases and J 5 bases; bases outside gene matches: 10.

This clonotype appeared a few times. J is TRBJ2-3 and V is TRBV12-3 or TRBV12-4, with D maybe TRBD1 (5 bases). Trimming left V 2 bases short and J 0 bases short, with 9 bases between. The CDR3 covers 15 residues. This CDR3 reads CASSLQGPSTDTQYF. CDR3 sequence (DNA): TGTGCCAGCAGTTTACAGGGCCCTAGCACAGATACGCAGTATTTT.

This clonotype occurred a few times. This chain uses TRBV12-3 or TRBV12-4 with TRBJ2-7, with D perhaps TRBD1 (6 bases). The CDR3 contains 15 residues. V lost 1 base to trimming and J lost 4 bases, with 14 bases between them. For the CDR3, the DNA is TGTGCCAGCAGTTTAGAGACCCACAGGGCTTACGAGCAGTACTTC. Protein sequence: CASSLETHRAYEQYF.

The chain links TRBV9 to TRBJ1-2; 9 bases are shared with TRBD1. With V trimmed by 2 bases and J by 3 bases, 8 bases remained unmatched. Germline V gene lookup returns CDR1 SGDLS and CDR2 YYNGEE. CDR3 length equals 16 residues. The CDR3 nucleotides read TGTGCCAGCAGCGTTCTACCGGGACAGGGCGACTATGGCTACACCTTC. Translation gives CASSVLPGQGDYGYTF.

This clonotype was seen only a few times. J is TRBJ2-3 and V is TRBV2, with 7 nucleotides matching TRBD1. The CDR3 runs to 13 residues. V shed 6 bases, J shed 1 base, and the junction held 1 base outside the gene matches. Germline V gives CDR1 SNHLY, CDR2 FYNNEI. Here the CDR3 reads CASSGQGTDTQYF. In nucleotides, the CDR3 is TGTGCCAGCAGCGGACAGGGCACAGATACGCAGTATTTT.

The chain carries TRBV2 and TRBJ2-7; D may be TRBD1 or TRBD2 (6 bases each). The CDR3 runs 14 residues. The V end was cut by 4 bases, the J end by 7 bases, with 17 bases between. The germline V gene encodes CDR1 SNHLY and CDR2 FYNNEI. This CDR3 is CASSGGGSRREQYF. The CDR3 DNA is TGTGCCAGCAGTGGAGGGGGGAGCCGCCGGGAGCAGTACTTC. Complete variable domain (other parts from reference TRBV2 and TRBJ2-7): EPEVTQTPSHQVTQMGQEVILRCVPISNHLYFYWYRQILGQKVEFLVSFYNNEISEKSEIFDDQFSVERPDGSNFTLKIRSTKLEDSAMYFCASSGGGSRREQYFGPGTRLTVT.

This clonotype was counted a few times. The genes are TRBV20-1 and TRBJ1-1; no definite D call. CDR3 length equals 15 residues. V was clipped by 0 bases and J by 1 base, with 12 bases between them. Germline V gene lookup returns CDR1 DFQATT and CDR2 SNEGSKA (reference sequence). DNA of the CDR3: TGCAGTGCTAGAGATTGCCAGTTTTCGAACACTGAAGCTTTCTTT. Translating it yields CSARDCQFSNTEAFF.

This chain connects TRBV5-5 to TRBJ1-5; no clear D. V lost 0 bases to trimming and J lost 6 bases, with 10 bases between them. This CDR3 has 14 residues. Germline V gene sequence: CDR1 SGHKS, CDR2 YYEKEE (reference sequence). The CDR3 DNA reads TGTGCCAGCAGCTTGGGTACCCGGGGTCAGCCCCAGCATTTT. Protein product: CASSLGTRGQPQHF.

This clonotype was seen only a few times. The genes are TRBV9 and TRBJ1-5; 9 bases map to TRBD1. Germline-derived CDR1 and CDR2 are SGDLS and YYNGEE. The junction had 5 bases not matched to a gene; V was cut back by 4 bases and J by 3 bases. This CDR3 is built from 15 residues. Here the CDR3 reads CASSTGTGYNQPQHF. In nucleotides, the CDR3 is TGTGCCAGCAGCACTGGGACAGGGTACAATCAGCCCCAGCATTTT.

This clonotype was seen more than once but under ten times. The V gene is TRBV29-1, the J gene TRBJ1-1, with a possible D match to TRBD1 (5 bases). CDR1 and CDR2 (germline): SQVTM, ANQGSEA. V lost 7 bases and J lost 4, with 13 bases in between. This CDR3 contains 12 residues. CDR3 nucleotide sequence: TGCAGCGACCTGGGGGTCGGCACTGAAGCTTTCTTT. Its protein is CSDLGVGTEAFF.

The chain is built from TRBV20-1 and TRBJ2-5; 7 nucleotides match TRBD2. The CDR3 runs 14 residues. The trim removed 3 bases at V and 3 bases at J, leaving 7 bases unmatched. Germline V gene sequence: CDR1 DFQATT, CDR2 SNEGSKA (reference sequence). The CDR3 reads CSASAPGGEETQYF. CDR3 in DNA: TGCAGTGCTAGTGCGCCGGGGGGAGAAGAGACCCAGTACTTC.

The gene calls are TRBV5-8 and TRBJ1-4; D is uncertain. The germline V and J ends were trimmed by 2 bases and 7 bases, with 21 bases remaining between them. CDR1 and CDR2 (germline): SGHTS, YDEGEE. The CDR3 has 17 amino acids. The CDR3 here is CASSFSPSGLRREKLFF. CDR3 nucleotides: TGTGCCAGCAGCTTTAGTCCATCGGGGTTAAGGCGTGAAAAACTGTTTTTT.